This T cell receptor beta chain was obtained from a study of blood T cell repertoires in COVID-19. Background on the study: Collection of acute and convalescent COVID-19 samples took place in the United States, Italy and Spain. In each case, the material was cDNA or gDNA derived from T cells, B-cell-depleted T cells, or PBMCs.

The CDR3 is made up of 17 amino acids. Germline V CDR1 and CDR2: LGHNA, YNFKEQ. Trimming stripped 2 bases from V and 0 bases from J, with 11 bases between. Some clones are missing from TCRdb's copy, which holds only in-frame ones; the method was immunoSEQ multiplex PCR. The profile shows some 180,000 clones, around 90% of them singletons. The J gene is TRBJ1-6, the V gene TRBV4-2; D not certain. The TCR comes from a middle-aged man with acute or convalescent COVID-19. What was sequenced was peripheral blood. CDR3 sequence: CASSQFLLSSYNSPLHF. Here the CDR3 DNA reads TGTGCCAGCAGCCAATTTCTGCTAAGCTCCTATAATTCACCCCTCCACTTT.